The clone carrying this T cell receptor (beta chain) was found many times. Its antigen is still unknown. Vbeta (60) and Jbeta (13) primers were used in the PCR. Method: immunoSEQ multiplex PCR; TCRdb's copy keeps in-frame clones and lacks some. The data show just under 45,000 clones, around 53% seen once. This sample stems from a study of cytomegalovirus exposure and HLA in healthy donors. Study context: Unique TCR beta sequences numbering approximately 120 million came from 150 million to 200 million T cells in an earlier analysis.

General study findings and limits: Overall, around 160 TCR beta chains were annotated as cytomegalovirus-associated.

The CDR3 loop spans 15 amino acids. The V end was cut by 2 bases, the J end by 7 bases, with 15 bases between. Germline loops: CDR1 MNHEY, CDR2 SVGAGI. The receptor's source is a man aged 55 to 70 in good health and CMV-seronegative. The chain recombines TRBV6-5 with TRBJ2-1; the D gene is possibly TRBD2 (5 bases). The sample taken for sequencing was PBMCs. CDR3: CASSYMGAPRNEQFF. CDR3 bases: TGTGCCAGCAGTTACATGGGAGCCCCTCGGAATGAGCAGTTCTTC.